The 7 T cell receptor beta chains given below trace back to one sample, sequenced in a study of blood T cell repertoires in COVID-19 (dated by TCRdb to the early 2020s). The method behind the library was the immunoSEQ multiplex PCR assay. In TCRdb, the immuneACCESS table is reduced to in-frame sequences with V and J assigned. These tables do not hold every clone; where another copy was compared, an unresolved V gene accounts for under half, and the others remain unexplained. A total of roughly 140,000 clones appear in this sample, around 82% of them only once. The ten largest clones add up to approximately 13% of the sample. The sample comprised peripheral blood. Receptors were obtained from a man aged 55 to 70 with active or convalescent COVID-19.

With respect to this clone: At one of its ends the junction is not consistent with the germline gene, which may arise from a read error. The V and J genes are TRBV28 and TRBJ1-2; D not certain. The CDR3 totals 12 residues. The V gene's germline CDR1 is MDHEN and CDR2 SYDVKM. CDR3 in DNA: TGTGCCAGCACCACCGAGACATTGGGCTACACCTTT. It encodes CASTTETLGYTF.

This chain uses TRBV2 with TRBJ2-3; D is ambiguous. Trimming pared 0 bases from V and 2 bases from J, leaving 12 bases between. CDR3 length: 16 residues. The germline CDR1 and CDR2 sequences are SNHLY and FYNNEI. The CDR3 region has the DNA TGTGCCAGCAGTGAAGCGGAAACTAAGGACACAGATACGCAGTATTTT. This sequence encodes CASSEAETKDTDTQYF.

Regarding this clone: One end of the junction is discordant with germline, which a read error may explain. The J gene is TRBJ2-7, the V gene TRBV25-1; maybe TRBD1 (5 bases). The CDR3 is 11 amino acids. From germline, CDR1 is MGHDK and CDR2 SYGVNS. The CDR3 DNA follows: TGTGCCAGCAGCTGGGGCAGCGAGGAGTACTTC. It yields the protein CASSWGSEEYF.

This chain uses TRBV7-2 with TRBJ1-1; no definite D call. The V end lost 3 bases, the J end lost 3 bases, and 8 bases lay between the germline ends. Germline V lookup: CDR1 SGHTA, CDR2 FQGNSA. The CDR3 is made up of 13 amino acids. DNA of the CDR3: TGTGCCAGCAGCTTGAGAACTGACACTGAAGCTTTCTTT. Residues: CASSLRTDTEAFF. Full variable domain (outside the CDR3, taken from reference TRBV7-2 and TRBJ1-1): GAGVSQSPSNKVTEKGKDVELRCDPISGHTALYWYRQSLGQGLEFLIYFQGNSAPDKSGLPSDRFSAERTGGSVSTLTIQRTQQEDSAVYLCASSLRTDTEAFFGQGTRLTVV.

This chain uses TRBV7-6 with TRBJ1-2; 8 nucleotides agree with TRBD1. The V and J ends lost 3 bases and 6 bases, in that order; junction bases with no gene match: 0. The CDR3 covers 12 residues. The germline V gene encodes CDR1 SGHVS and CDR2 FNYEAQ. The CDR3 loop reads CASSLTGDGYTF. The CDR3 DNA reads TGTGCCAGCAGCTTGACAGGGGATGGCTACACCTTC.

This clone was detected only a few times. The CDR3, as DNA: TGTGCCAGCAGTGTAGTGACGCGAAGCGGAGGGGCCCAGTACTTC. The encoded protein is CASSVVTRSGGAQYF. V usage is TRBV2 and J usage is TRBJ2-5, with a tentative D call TRBD2 (6 bases). Germline V CDR1 and CDR2: SNHLY, FYNNEI. V gave up 4 bases and J gave up 9 bases, with 21 bases separating them. The CDR3 consists of 15 residues.

This clone has only one observation. The rearrangement links TRBV3-1 (or the pseudogene TRBV3-2) to TRBJ2-5; the match to TRBD2 covers 8 bases. This CDR3 has 17 amino acids. CDR1 is LGHDT, CDR2 YNNKEL, per germline (reference sequence). Trimming took 7 bases from V and 2 from J; bases not matched to a gene: 15. CDR3 loop: CASTPGLVAGPQETQYF. DNA for the CDR3: TGTGCCAGCACCCCAGGGTTAGTAGCGGGACCTCAAGAGACCCAGTACTTC.